This T cell receptor (beta chain) was recorded in a study of T cells after yellow fever vaccination. CDR3 length: 14 amino acids. V was shortened by 5 bases and J by 8 bases, with 18 bases between the two germline ends. Per germline, CDR1 PRHDT and CDR2 FYEKMQ (reference sequence). Worth noting for this clonotype: No antigen is known for it.

From the 5' RACE reads, TCRdb called clonotypes with MiXCR, one entry per CDR3 protein. The sample contains 310,000 or so distinct CDR3 sequences, 6.8% of which appear only once. General study findings and limits: CD4 and CD8 compartments shared a small share of clonotypes.

The sample was PBMCs, taken around 45 days after the first yellow fever vaccination. The receptor was derived from a man younger than 35 who received the YFV17D yellow fever vaccine. The V and J genes are TRBV13 and TRBJ1-2, with a tentative D call TRBD1 (5 bases). CDR3 residues: CASSTTRAESGYTF. The CDR3 DNA sequence: TGTGCCAGCAGCACAACCAGGGCCGAATCCGGCTACACCTTC.